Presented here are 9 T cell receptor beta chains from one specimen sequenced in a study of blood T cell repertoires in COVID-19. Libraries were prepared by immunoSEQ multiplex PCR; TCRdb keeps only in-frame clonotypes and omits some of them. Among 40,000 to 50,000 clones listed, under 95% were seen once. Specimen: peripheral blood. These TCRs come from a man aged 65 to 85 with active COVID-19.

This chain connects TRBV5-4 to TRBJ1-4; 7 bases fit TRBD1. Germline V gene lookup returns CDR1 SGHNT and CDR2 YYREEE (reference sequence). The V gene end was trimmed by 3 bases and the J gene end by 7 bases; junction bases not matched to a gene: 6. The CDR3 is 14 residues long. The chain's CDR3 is CASSSRDSGEKLFF. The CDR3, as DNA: TGTGCCAGCAGCTCCCGGGACAGTGGTGAAAAACTGTTTTTT.

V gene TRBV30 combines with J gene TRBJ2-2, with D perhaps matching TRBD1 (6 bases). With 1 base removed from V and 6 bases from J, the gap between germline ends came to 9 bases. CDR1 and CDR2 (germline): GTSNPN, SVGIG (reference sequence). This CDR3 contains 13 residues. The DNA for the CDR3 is TGTGCCTGGAGTGAAGGGGGTCCCGGGGAGCTGTTTTTT. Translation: CAWSEGGPGELFF.

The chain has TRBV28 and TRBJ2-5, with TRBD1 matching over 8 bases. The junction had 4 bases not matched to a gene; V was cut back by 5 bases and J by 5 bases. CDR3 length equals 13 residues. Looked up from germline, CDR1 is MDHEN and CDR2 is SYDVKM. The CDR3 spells CASSQGAEETQYF. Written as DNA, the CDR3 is TGTGCCAGCAGTCAGGGGGCGGAGGAGACCCAGTACTTC.

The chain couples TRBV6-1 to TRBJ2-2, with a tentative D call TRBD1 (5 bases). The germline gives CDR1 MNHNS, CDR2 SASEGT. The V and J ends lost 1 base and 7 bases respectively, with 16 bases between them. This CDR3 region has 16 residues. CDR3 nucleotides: TGTGCCAGCAGTGAAGTCTCCTGGGGCCAGAGCGGGGAGCTGTTTTTT. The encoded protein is CASSEVSWGQSGELFF.

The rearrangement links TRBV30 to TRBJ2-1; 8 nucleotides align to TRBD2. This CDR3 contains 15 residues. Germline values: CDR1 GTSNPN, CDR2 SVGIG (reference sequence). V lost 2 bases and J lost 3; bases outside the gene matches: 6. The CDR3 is CAWSLLAGFYNEQFF. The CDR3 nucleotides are TGTGCCTGGAGTTTGCTAGCGGGTTTCTACAATGAGCAGTTCTTC. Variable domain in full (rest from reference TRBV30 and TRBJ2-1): SQTIHQWPATLVQPVGSPLSLECTVEGTSNPNLYWYRQAAGRGLQLLFYSVGIGQISSEVPQNLSASRPQDRQFILSSKKLLLSDSGFYLCAWSLLAGFYNEQFFGPGTRLTVL.

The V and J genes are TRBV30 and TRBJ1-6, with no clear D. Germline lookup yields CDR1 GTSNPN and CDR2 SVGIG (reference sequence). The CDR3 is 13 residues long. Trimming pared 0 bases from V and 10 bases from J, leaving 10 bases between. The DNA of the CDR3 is TGTGCCTGGAGTGTAACGCAGAAATCACCCCTCCACTTT. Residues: CAWSVTQKSPLHF.

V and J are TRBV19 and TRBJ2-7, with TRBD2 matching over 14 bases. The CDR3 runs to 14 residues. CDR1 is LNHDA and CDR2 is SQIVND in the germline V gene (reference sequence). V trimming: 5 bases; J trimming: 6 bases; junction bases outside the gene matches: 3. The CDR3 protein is CASSLGTSGSEQYF. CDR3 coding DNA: TGTGCCAGTAGTTTGGGGACTAGCGGGAGCGAGCAGTACTTC. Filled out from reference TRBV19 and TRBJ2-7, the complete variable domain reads DGGITQSPKYLFRKEGQNVTLSCEQNLNHDAMYWYRQDPGQGLRLIYYSQIVNDFQKGDIAEGYSVSREKKESFPLTVTSAQKNPTAFYLCASSLGTSGSEQYFGPGTRLTVT.

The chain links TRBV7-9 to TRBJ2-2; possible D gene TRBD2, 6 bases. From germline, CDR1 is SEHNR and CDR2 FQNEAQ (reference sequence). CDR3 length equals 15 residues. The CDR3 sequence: CASGLAGTNTGELFF. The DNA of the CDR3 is TGTGCTAGTGGCCTGGCGGGGACGAACACCGGGGAGCTGTTTTTT.

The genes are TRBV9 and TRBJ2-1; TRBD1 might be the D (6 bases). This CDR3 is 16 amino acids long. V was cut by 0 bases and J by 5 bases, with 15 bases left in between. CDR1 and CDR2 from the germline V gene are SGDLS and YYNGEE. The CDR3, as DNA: TGTGCCAGCAGCGTAGGTTCAGGGGCGGGCCACAATGAGCAGTTCTTC. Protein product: CASSVGSGAGHNEQFF. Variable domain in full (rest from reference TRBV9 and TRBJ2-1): DSGVTQTPKHLITATGQRVTLRCSPRSGDLSVYWYQQSLDQGLQFLIQYYNGEERAKGNILERFSAQQFPDLHSELNLSSLELGDSALYFCASSVGSGAGHNEQFFGPGTRLTVL.